The sequence of this T cell receptor (beta chain) was determined in a study of molecular identifiers for immune sequencing clone quantification. Findings and caveats of the study: Clones above 20 RNA copies held over 99% of effector molecules, under 1% in naive cells.

This clonotype was counted at least ten times. Its antigen is not known. This CDR3 spans 14 amino acids. Trimming took 6 bases from V and 7 from J, leaving 13 bases between them. TCRdb independently ran MiXCR on the PCR reads; one entry per CDR3 protein. The table lists tens of thousands of distinct CDR3 sequences, around 18% of them singletons. The V and J genes are TRBV12-3 or TRBV12-4 and TRBJ1-6; D call uncertain. Material: naive CD8+ T cells from blood, with Jurkat cell RNA spiked in. Subset given: FACS-sorted CD8+CD4-CCR7+CD45RA+ naive T cells. This receptor was obtained from a human donor in good health. Some libraries in this study had Jurkat cell RNA spiked in. The CDR3 DNA is TGTGCCAGCAGACCCGGCAGCGGAAATTCACCCCTCCACTTT. Its translation is CASRPGSGNSPLHF.